This T cell receptor (beta chain) was profiled in a study of blood T cell repertoires in COVID-19. Study-wide context: PBMCs, B-cell-depleted T cells, or T cells provided the cDNA or gDNA that made up the material.

Two negative PCRs, clearance, or symptom resolution characterized the recovered Cohort 3 donors. Study processing details: Using reference gene primer amplification, nucleated cell counts were estimated. Produced via immunoSEQ multiplex PCR; TCRdb's table is partial and in-frame only. V and J calls and clone size come straight from that table; D and trimming were deduced from the DNA. This table has almost 250,000 clones, around 89% appearing once. The sequenced material came from PBMCs or T cells enriched from blood (not recorded which). The TCR comes from a woman aged 25 to 45 who had recovered from COVID-19.

CDR3 sequence: CASSQIHSYEQYF. CDR3 DNA: TGTGCCAGCAGCCAGATACACTCCTACGAGCAGTACTTC. The chain uses TRBV3-1 (or the pseudogene TRBV3-2) and TRBJ2-7; D is ambiguous. Between the trimmed V and J ends, which lost 3 bases and 0 bases, there was a span of 6 bases. The germline gives CDR1 LGHDT, CDR2 YNNKEL (reference sequence). CDR3 length: 13 residues.